The 26 T cell receptor beta chains below all came from one sample that was sequenced in a study of T cell repertoires in cytomegalovirus infection. In TCRdb, the reads were re-called with MiXCR into one record per CDR3 protein. The sample yields about a million distinct CDR3 sequences, approximately 31% seen once. The antigens of these receptors remain unknown. This specimen consisted of cultured CD8+ T cells from PBMCs, obtained from culture after CMV antigen stimulation. The source of these receptors is a human donor in good health (CMV status not recorded). Some clones in this sample may be carry-over from other donors' samples.

Ten or more counts support this clonotype. The J gene is TRBJ2-5, the V gene TRBV7-2; weak D call: TRBD2 (5 bases). This CDR3 spans 15 amino acids. Germline lookup yields CDR1 SGHTA and CDR2 FQGNSA. Trimming removed 1 base from V and 5 bases from J, with 14 bases in between. For the CDR3, the DNA is TGTGCCAGCAGCTTAGGAATCCGAGGGTGGGAGACCCAGTACTTC. It yields the protein CASSLGIRGWETQYF.

This chain connects TRBV27 to TRBJ2-2; 10 bases are a match to TRBD1. Germline CDR1 is MNHEY and CDR2 is SMNVEV (reference sequence). CDR3 length: 15 residues. V gave up 2 bases and J gave up 8 bases; unmatched junction bases: 5. CDR3 DNA sequence: TGTGCCAGCAGTTTAGGAGGGACAGGGGTAGGGGAGCTGTTTTTT. This encodes CASSLGGTGVGELFF.

This chain joins TRBV19 and TRBJ1-6, with D possibly being TRBD1 (6 bases). The germline V and J ends were trimmed by 1 base and 6 bases, with 13 bases remaining between them. Germline V gene sequence: CDR1 LNHDA, CDR2 SQIVND (reference sequence). The length of the CDR3 is 16 residues. CDR3: CASSIVPGARNSPLHF. The CDR3 DNA is TGTGCCAGTAGTATAGTTCCAGGGGCTCGTAATTCACCCCTCCACTTT. The whole variable domain, filled in from reference TRBV19 and TRBJ1-6, reads DGGITQSPKYLFRKEGQNVTLSCEQNLNHDAMYWYRQDPGQGLRLIYYSQIVNDFQKGDIAEGYSVSREKKESFPLTVTSAQKNPTAFYLCASSIVPGARNSPLHFGNGTRLTVT.

This clonotype came up a few times. The chain uses TRBV27 and TRBJ1-6; D not resolved. Deletions cut 7 bases from V and 1 base from J, with 11 bases between. Per germline, CDR1 MNHEY and CDR2 SMNVEV (reference sequence). This CDR3 has 15 amino acids. CDR3 sequence: CASNSPRSYNSPLHF. For the CDR3, the DNA is TGTGCCAGCAACTCCCCAAGATCCTATAATTCACCCCTCCACTTT.

This chain joins TRBV7-6 and TRBJ2-4, with a weak D call TRBD2 (5 bases). CDR1 is SGHVS and CDR2 is FNYEAQ in the germline V gene. Deletions cut 4 bases from V and 1 base from J, with 14 bases between. The length of the CDR3 is 16 residues. The CDR3 region has the DNA TGTGCCAGCAGCTCCCCGAGGGCCGGCGCCAAAAACATTCAGTACTTC. Its translation is CASSSPRAGAKNIQYF.

This clonotype was counted only a few times. The J gene is TRBJ1-1, the V gene TRBV6-5, with D perhaps matching TRBD1 (5 bases). The CDR3 totals 15 residues. Trimming stripped 4 bases from V and 2 bases from J, with 14 bases between. Germline V gene lookup returns CDR1 MNHEY and CDR2 SVGAGI. Here the CDR3 reads CASSSVTGINTEAFF. The CDR3 coding sequence is TGTGCCAGCAGTTCCGTTACAGGAATTAACACTGAAGCTTTCTTT.

This clonotype was picked up many times. This sequence joins TRBV6-5 and TRBJ1-2; D may be TRBD1 (5 bases). The CDR3 contains 14 residues. The germline CDR1 and CDR2 sequences are MNHEY and SVGAGI. The V and J ends lost 0 bases and 4 bases respectively, with 9 bases between them. CDR3 nucleotides: TGTGCCAGCAGTTACTCTCAGGGAGTCTATGGCTACACCTTC. It translates to CASSYSQGVYGYTF.

Turning to this clonotype: A much larger clone is a single base away; this may be a read error. The chain employs TRBV7-6 and TRBJ1-5; maybe TRBD1 (6 bases). This CDR3 contains 15 residues. Germline V gene lookup returns CDR1 SGHVS and CDR2 FNYEAQ. In DNA form, the CDR3 reads TGTGCCAGGAGCTTAGGGGGGGGGACGACTCAGCCCCAGCATTTT. Translated, it gives CARSLGGGTTQPQHF.

This clonotype occurred a few times. The chain couples TRBV20-1 to TRBJ1-1, with D unclear. Germline V lookup: CDR1 DFQATT, CDR2 SNEGSKA (reference sequence). CDR3 length: 12 residues. V gave up 5 bases and J gave up 7 bases, with 14 bases separating them. This CDR3 is CSAHTTRFEAFF. CDR3 in DNA: TGCAGTGCTCACACAACCCGGTTTGAAGCTTTCTTT.

The rearrangement links TRBV6-1 to TRBJ1-1; D is possibly TRBD1 (5 bases). The CDR3 totals 17 residues. The V and J ends lost 1 base and 0 bases respectively, with 15 bases between them. Per the germline V gene, CDR1 is MNHNS and CDR2 is SASEGT. The CDR3 nucleotides read TGTGCCAGCAGTGAAGGTTGGGGGTTGTCCCTGAACACTGAAGCTTTCTTT. It specifies CASSEGWGLSLNTEAFF.

This clonotype has a handful of counts. The V call is TRBV27, the J call TRBJ2-7, with D perhaps being TRBD1 or TRBD2 (5 bases each). CDR1 and CDR2 from the germline V gene are MNHEY and SMNVEV (reference sequence). The V end was cut by 9 bases, the J end by 2 bases, with 17 bases between. The CDR3 is 14 residues long. This CDR3 reads CASSPRDETYEQYV. In DNA, the CDR3 is TGTGCCAGTTCCCCTCGGGACGAAACCTACGAGCAGTACGTC.

The chain combines TRBV19 with TRBJ2-1; D may be TRBD1 (6 bases). The CDR3 is made up of 15 amino acids. V shed 7 bases and J shed 0 bases, with 13 bases lying between them. Germline V gives CDR1 LNHDA, CDR2 SQIVND (reference sequence). CDR3 sequence reads: CASTSGGASYNEQFF. CDR3 sequence (DNA): TGTGCCAGTACTTCTGGGGGCGCCTCCTACAATGAGCAGTTCTTC.

The chain carries TRBV28 and TRBJ1-2, with TRBD1 as a possible D gene (6 bases). CDR1 and CDR2 (germline): MDHEN, SYDVKM. Trimming left V 2 bases short and J 4 bases short, with 17 bases between. CDR3 length: 16 amino acids. The CDR3 nucleotides are TGTGCCAGCAGTTTAGATGAGGGGGAAGTCATCTATGGCTACACCTTC. This encodes CASSLDEGEVIYGYTF.

This clonotype showed up just a few times. The V gene is TRBV6-1, the J gene TRBJ1-1; no definite D call. CDR3 length: 10 amino acids. Trimming shortened V by 8 bases and J by 10 bases, and 11 bases separated the two germline ends. Germline V gene sequence: CDR1 MNHNS, CDR2 SASEGT. This CDR3 reads CASERSGAFF. Here the CDR3 DNA reads TGTGCCAGCGAACGATCGGGAGCTTTCTTT.

This clonotype was seen a few times. The chain carries TRBV5-4 and TRBJ2-3; the match to TRBD2 covers 10 bases. CDR3 size: 16 residues. Losses at the gene ends were 1 base for V and 6 bases for J; bases not matched to a gene: 8. Germline CDR1 SGHNT, CDR2 YYREEE (reference sequence). For the CDR3, the DNA is TGTGCCAGCAGCTTGTTGAGCGGGGGGGCTCCCGATACGCAGTATTTT. This codes for CASSLLSGGAPDTQYF.

This clonotype was observed at least ten times. The chain has TRBV27 and TRBJ1-1, with D unresolved. This CDR3 comprises 15 residues. Germline-derived CDR1 and CDR2 are MNHEY and SMNVEV (reference sequence). V lost 0 bases to trimming and J lost 0 bases, with 8 bases between them. CDR3 residues: CASSLSRGMNTEAFF. As DNA, the CDR3 is TGTGCCAGCAGTTTATCTCGAGGCATGAACACTGAAGCTTTCTTT.

The genes are TRBV6-2 or TRBV6-3 and TRBJ2-5; 7 bases agree with TRBD1. This CDR3 contains 16 residues. From germline, CDR1 is MNHEY and CDR2 SVGEGT. Trimming cost V 6 bases and J 1 base; bases outside gene matches: 11. The CDR3 DNA reads TGTGCCAGCAGCTTAAACAGGGGTGTATTCCAAGAGACCCAGTACTTC. This encodes CASSLNRGVFQETQYF.

In its sample, this clonotype was seen many times. This chain links TRBV25-1 with TRBJ2-1; D remains ambiguous. The V and J ends lost 4 bases and 1 base respectively, with 17 bases between them. CDR1 is MGHDK and CDR2 is SYGVNS in the germline V gene. This CDR3 has 17 amino acids. The CDR3 region has the DNA TGTGCCAGCAGTGCTCTAACCACAGTTTCATCCTACAATGAGCAGTTCTTC. This translates into CASSALTTVSSYNEQFF.

The chain couples TRBV9 to TRBJ2-7; D gene uncertain. The CDR3 runs 12 residues. Trimming pared 2 bases from V and 2 bases from J, leaving 5 bases between. Per the germline V gene, CDR1 is SGDLS and CDR2 is YYNGEE. The CDR3 loop is CASSVPTYEQYF. The DNA of the CDR3 is TGTGCCAGCAGCGTCCCAACCTACGAGCAGTACTTC.

In regard to this clonotype: A single base separates this from a much larger clone, so it may be a read error. In DNA, the CDR3 is TGTGCCAGCAGCTCCGTGGCGGGACAGACGAACACCGGGGAGCTGCTTTTT. It specifies CASSSVAGQTNTGELLF. The J gene is TRBJ2-2, the V gene TRBV7-6; possibly TRBD1 for D (7 bases). Germline V gives CDR1 SGHVS, CDR2 FNYEAQ. The CDR3 runs 17 residues.

V gene TRBV4-1 combines with J gene TRBJ2-5; perhaps TRBD2 as D (5 bases). The CDR3 is made up of 14 amino acids. The V and J ends lost 3 bases and 2 bases respectively, with 10 bases between them. Germline V lookup: CDR1 MGHRA, CDR2 YSYEKL. The CDR3 loop reads CASSQGSGQETQYF. CDR3 nucleotides: TGCGCCAGCAGCCAGGGCAGCGGTCAAGAGACCCAGTACTTC.

Points on this clonotype: The germline gene is not matched at one end of the junction; a read error may be the cause. J is TRBJ2-1 and V is TRBV6-4; D possibly uses TRBD1 or TRBD2 (5 bases each). CDR3 length equals 16 residues. Germline lookup yields CDR1 MRHNA and CDR2 SNTAGT. CDR3 protein: CANSPYGTDSYNEQFF. CDR3 DNA: TGTGCCAACAGTCCCTATGGGACGGACTCCTACAATGAGCAGTTCTTC.

The CDR3 bases are TGTGCCAGCAGCCTAAGTTCCGGGACAGGGGCTTCCTACGAGCAGTACTTC. Its translation: CASSLSSGTGASYEQYF. This chain uses TRBV7-6 with TRBJ2-7; 10 bases agree with TRBD1. The CDR3 has 17 residues. Unmatched junction bases numbered 11, after V lost 5 bases and J lost 1 base. Germline-derived CDR1 and CDR2 are SGHVS and FNYEAQ.

This clonotype was recorded many times. This chain joins TRBV7-2 and TRBJ2-5; 7 nucleotides match TRBD1. CDR3 length: 16 amino acids. The trim removed 3 bases at V and 1 base at J, leaving 8 bases unmatched. Germline loops: CDR1 SGHTA, CDR2 FQGNSA. The CDR3: CASSFTGDEIQETQYF. CDR3 in DNA: TGTGCCAGCAGCTTCACAGGGGATGAAATCCAAGAGACCCAGTACTTC.

This chain links TRBV7-6 with TRBJ1-5; D remains ambiguous. Trimming removed 5 bases at V and 4 bases at J, with 9 bases between. The CDR3 is 13 amino acids. Germline V CDR1 and CDR2: SGHVS, FNYEAQ. In DNA, the CDR3 is TGTGCCAGCAGCCCCATGGGAAATCAGCCCCAGCATTTT. Translating gives CASSPMGNQPQHF.

The chain is built from TRBV27 and TRBJ1-2, with D perhaps TRBD1 (6 bases). Germline V CDR1 and CDR2: MNHEY, SMNVEV (reference sequence). This CDR3 is built from 15 residues. The ends were cut back, 3 bases at V and 4 bases at J, with 15 bases in the middle. The CDR3 bases are TGTGCCAGCAGTTTTAGAATTGGGGGCACCTATGGCTACACCTTC. This encodes CASSFRIGGTYGYTF.